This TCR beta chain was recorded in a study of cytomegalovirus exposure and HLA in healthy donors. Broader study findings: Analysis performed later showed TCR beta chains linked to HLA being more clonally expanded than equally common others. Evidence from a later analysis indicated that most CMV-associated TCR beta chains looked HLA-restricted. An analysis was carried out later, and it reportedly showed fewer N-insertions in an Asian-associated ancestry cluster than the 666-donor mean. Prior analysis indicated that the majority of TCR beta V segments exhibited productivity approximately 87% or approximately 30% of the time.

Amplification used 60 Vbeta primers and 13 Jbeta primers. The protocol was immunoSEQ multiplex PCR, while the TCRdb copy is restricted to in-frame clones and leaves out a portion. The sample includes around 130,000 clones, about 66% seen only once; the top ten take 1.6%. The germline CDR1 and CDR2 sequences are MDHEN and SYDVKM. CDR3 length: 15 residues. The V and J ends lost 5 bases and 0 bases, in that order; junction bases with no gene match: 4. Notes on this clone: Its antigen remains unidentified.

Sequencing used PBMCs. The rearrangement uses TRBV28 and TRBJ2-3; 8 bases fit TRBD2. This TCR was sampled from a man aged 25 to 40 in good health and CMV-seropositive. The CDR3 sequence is CASSPAGGSTDTQYF. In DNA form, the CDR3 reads TGTGCCAGCAGTCCCGCGGGGGGAAGCACAGATACGCAGTATTTT.